This is a list of T cell receptor beta chains from one sample in a study of cytomegalovirus exposure and HLA in healthy donors. Only in-frame clones appear in the TCRdb table, and some are missing; sequencing was by immunoSEQ multiplex PCR. The sample gives around 60,000 clones, 90% to 96% of which show up once; approximately 1.2% is in the top ten. Sequenced: PBMCs. The receptors originated from a woman under 30 in good health and CMV-seronegative. Both conserved end residues are part of each CDR3. A D gene is named only where the DNA matches it firmly. Size tells how often a clone was seen (once, few, many) or the class of an expanded clone, and some rows leave it out.

j_gene	v_gene	abundance	d_gene	CDR3aa	CDR3nt
TRBJ1-3	TRBV9	.	.	CASSVAGEFPGNTIYF	TGTGCCAGCAGCGTAGCCGGGGAGTTCCCTGGAAACACCATATATTTT
TRBJ2-1	TRBV9	.	TRBD2	CASSVASGGAWGQFF	TGTGCCAGCAGCGTGGCTAGCGGGGGGGCTTGGGGGCAGTTCTTC
TRBJ2-2	TRBV14	.	.	CASSQDVGSGELFF	TGTGCCAGCAGCCAAGACGTGGGCTCCGGGGAGCTGTTTTTT
TRBJ1-5	TRBV18	.	TRBD1	CASSPRTGGRHQPQHF	TGTGCCAGCTCCCCCCGGACAGGGGGCAGGCATCAGCCCCAGCATTTT
TRBJ2-3	TRBV28	.	.	CASSPTGGPTDTQYF	TGTGCCAGCAGTCCAACGGGGGGCCCCACAGATACGCAGTATTTT
TRBJ1-5	TRBV29-1	.	TRBD1	CSVSGTGYDQPQHF	TGCAGCGTCTCCGGGACAGGTTATGATCAGCCCCAGCATTTT
TRBJ2-5	TRBV15	.	.	CATSSYSGLDQETQYF	TGTGCCACCAGCTCCTACTCGGGACTGGACCAAGAGACCCAGTACTTC
TRBJ1-2	TRBV14	.	.	CADKTGGGHNYGYTF	TGTGCCGACAAGACAGGAGGAGGACATAACTATGGCTACACCTTC
TRBJ1-4	TRBV4-3	.	.	CASSHWGGREKLFF	TGCGCCAGCAGCCATTGGGGGGGCAGGGAAAAACTGTTTTTT
TRBJ1-4	TRBV27	.	TRBD1	CASSLGLTGAEKLFF	TGTGCCAGCAGTTTAGGCCTGACAGGGGCTGAAAAACTGTTTTTT
TRBJ2-1	TRBV7-3	.	TRBD2	CASSPSGTRYNEQFF	TGTGCCAGCAGCCCGAGCGGGACCCGCTACAATGAGCAGTTCTTC
TRBJ1-3	TRBV5-1	.	TRBD1	CASSLEAGGSGGNTIYF	TGCGCCAGCAGCTTGGAGGCAGGGGGATCTGGTGGAAACACCATATATTTT
TRBJ1-3	TRBV4-3	.	.	CASSQGAAGNTIYF	TGCGCCAGCAGCCAAGGGGCCGCCGGAAACACCATATATTTT
TRBJ2-2	TRBV9	.	TRBD2	CASSHSGGITGELFF	TGTGCCAGCAGCCACTCCGGGGGGATCACCGGGGAGCTGTTTTTT
TRBJ1-2	TRBV27	.	.	CASSLMYMAEGYTF	TGTGCCAGCAGTTTAATGTACATGGCGGAGGGCTACACCTTC
TRBJ1-1	TRBV10-3	.	.	CAIRGGYDTEAFF	TGTGCCATCAGGGGGGGGTACGACACTGAAGCTTTCTTT
TRBJ2-7	TRBV28	.	TRBD2	CASSSKGGLAGNPYEQYF	TGTGCCAGCAGTTCCAAAGGGGGGCTAGCGGGAAATCCCTACGAGCAGTACTTC
TRBJ2-7	TRBV7-2	once	.	CASSLVPVREQYF	TGTGCCAGCAGCTTAGTGCCCGTGCGGGAGCAGTACTTC
TRBJ2-7	TRBV7-2	.	.	CASSLGVSLSYEQYF	TGTGCCAGCAGCTTAGGAGTTTCCTTGTCCTACGAGCAGTACTTC
TRBJ2-1	TRBV30	.	.	CAWSLGGLYNEQFF	TGTGCCTGGAGTTTGGGGGGACTTTACAATGAGCAGTTCTTC
TRBJ2-5	TRBV5-1	.	TRBD1	CASSLLGTGGETQYF	TGCGCCAGCAGCTTGCTGGGGACAGGGGGGGAGACCCAGTACTTC
TRBJ1-2	TRBV9	.	.	CASSPGPSNYGYTF	TGTGCCAGCAGCCCAGGGCCATCTAACTATGGCTACACCTTC
TRBJ2-5	TRBV6-6	many	.	CATKRGDQETQYF	TGTGCCACCAAGCGCGGGGACCAAGAGACCCAGTACTTC
TRBJ1-5	TRBV19	.	.	CASSIRDNNQPQHF	TGTGCCAGTAGTATTCGGGACAACAATCAGCCCCAGCATTTT
TRBJ2-1	TRBV7-8	once	.	CASSLVGGGLGAYNEQFF	TGTGCCAGCAGCTTAGTTGGGGGGGGGCTGGGAGCCTACAATGAGCAGTTCTTC
TRBJ2-1	TRBV7-2	.	.	CASSLGWGAGNEQFF	TGTGCCAGCAGCTTAGGGTGGGGTGCGGGGAATGAGCAGTTCTTC
TRBJ1-2	TRBV7-3	.	TRBD1	CASSHGTGYGYTF	TGTGCCAGCAGCCACGGGACAGGGTATGGCTACACCTTC
TRBJ2-7	TRBV27	few	.	CASRKGRGDSYEQYF	TGTGCCAGCAGGAAGGGAAGGGGCGACTCCTACGAGCAGTACTTC
TRBJ1-5	TRBV19	.	.	CASSIRPVGAGNQPQHF	TGTGCCAGTAGTATTAGGCCCGTGGGCGCTGGCAATCAGCCCCAGCATTTT